The T cell receptor (beta chain) under discussion was sequenced for a study of regulatory T cells in long-lasting Graves disease. The CDR3 spans 15 residues. Germline CDR1 and CDR2: GTSNPN and SVGIG (reference sequence). The V gene end was trimmed by 4 bases and the J gene end by 4 bases; junction bases not matched to a gene: 9. Many counts were recorded for this clonotype. Library construction for TCR beta used iRepertoire HTBI primers and Arm-PCR of CDR3 regions. Each CDR3 protein gets one entry after TCRdb re-called the multiplex PCR reads with MiXCR. This sample carries 400,000 to 500,000 distinct CDR3 sequences, less than 20% of them seen once, and the ten largest clones take 9.5% to 12%. Sample time point: newly diagnosed GD, antithyroid drugs for less than 3 months. The TCR library used RNA extracted from PBMCs. Separately, the same data were catalogued under a study of T cells in Graves' hyperthyroidism and ophthalmopathy.

The specimen was peripheral blood mononuclear cells (PBMCs), collected at new diagnosis, from a patient treated with antithyroid drugs. The V call is TRBV30, the J call TRBJ2-2, with 7 bases that match TRBD2. The origin of this receptor is a woman under 40 with Graves disease. The CDR3 region is CAWKRAGPPTGELFF. In DNA, the CDR3 is TGTGCCTGGAAAAGAGCGGGACCGCCCACCGGGGAGCTGTTTTTT.